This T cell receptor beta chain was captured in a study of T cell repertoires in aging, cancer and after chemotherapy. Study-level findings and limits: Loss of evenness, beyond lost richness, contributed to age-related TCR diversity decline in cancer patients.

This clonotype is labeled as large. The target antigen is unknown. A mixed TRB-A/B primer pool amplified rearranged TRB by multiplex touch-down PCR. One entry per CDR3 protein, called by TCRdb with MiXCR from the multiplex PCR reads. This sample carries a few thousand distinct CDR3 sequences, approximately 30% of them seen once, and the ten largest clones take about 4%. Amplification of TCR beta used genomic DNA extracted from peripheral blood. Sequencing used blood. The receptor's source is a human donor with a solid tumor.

The CDR3 DNA is TGTGCCAGTACGAGCGGGAGGGCCTACGAGCAGTACTTC. The encoded protein is CASTSGRAYEQYF. This chain uses TRBV6-6 with TRBJ2-7; TRBD2 agrees at 10 bases. Germline CDR1 reads MNHNY; CDR2 reads SVGAGI (reference sequence). The CDR3 is 13 amino acids. Germline trimming cut 9 bases from V and 2 bases from J; bases unmatched to any gene: 4.